This T cell receptor (beta chain) originates from a study of blood T cell repertoires in COVID-19. Under the authors' procedure: Reference gene primer amplification gave estimated nucleated cell counts. The protocol was immunoSEQ multiplex PCR, while the TCRdb copy is restricted to in-frame clones and leaves out a portion. That table is the source of V, J and clone size, and D and trimming were worked out from the DNA. The sample lists more than 150,000 clones, 86% occurring once. The receptor comes from a man aged 70-80 years with active or convalescent COVID-19. The sample taken for sequencing was peripheral blood.

In DNA, the CDR3 is TGCGCCAGCAGCCGCGGTCCGGCCTCCTACGAGCAGTACTTC. It codes for CASSRGPASYEQYF. The V call is TRBV5-1, the J call TRBJ2-7; D uncertain. V lost 4 bases and J 0 bases, leaving 11 bases between the germline ends. Germline V gives CDR1 SGHRS, CDR2 YFSETQ. The CDR3 is 14 residues long.